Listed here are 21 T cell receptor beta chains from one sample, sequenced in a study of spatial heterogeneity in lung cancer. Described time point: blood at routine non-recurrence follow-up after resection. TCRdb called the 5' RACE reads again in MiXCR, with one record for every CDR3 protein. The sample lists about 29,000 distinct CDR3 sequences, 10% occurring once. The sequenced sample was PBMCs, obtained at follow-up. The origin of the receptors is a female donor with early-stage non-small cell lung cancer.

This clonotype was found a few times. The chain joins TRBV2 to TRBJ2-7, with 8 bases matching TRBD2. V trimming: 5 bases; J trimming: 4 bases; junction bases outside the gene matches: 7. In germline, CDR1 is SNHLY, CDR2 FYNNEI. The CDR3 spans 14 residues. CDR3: CASSRFSGVYEQYF. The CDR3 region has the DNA TGTGCCAGCAGTAGGTTTAGCGGGGTGTACGAGCAGTACTTC. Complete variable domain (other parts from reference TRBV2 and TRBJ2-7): EPEVTQTPSHQVTQMGQEVILRCVPISNHLYFYWYRQILGQKVEFLVSFYNNEISEKSEIFDDQFSVERPDGSNFTLKIRSTKLEDSAMYFCASSRFSGVYEQYFGPGTRLTVT.

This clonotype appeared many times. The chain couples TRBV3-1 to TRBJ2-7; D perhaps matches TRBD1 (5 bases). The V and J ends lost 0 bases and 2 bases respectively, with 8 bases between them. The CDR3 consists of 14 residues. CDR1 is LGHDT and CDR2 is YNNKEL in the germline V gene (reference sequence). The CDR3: CASSQEVGPYEQYF. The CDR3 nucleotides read TGTGCCAGCAGCCAAGAAGTGGGGCCCTACGAGCAGTACTTC.

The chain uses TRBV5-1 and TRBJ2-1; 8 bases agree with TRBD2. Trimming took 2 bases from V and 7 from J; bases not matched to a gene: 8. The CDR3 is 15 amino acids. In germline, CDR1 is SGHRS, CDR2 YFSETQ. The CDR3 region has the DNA TGCGCCAGCAGCTTTGTACTAGCGGCAGATAATGAGCAGTTCTTC. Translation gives CASSFVLAADNEQFF.

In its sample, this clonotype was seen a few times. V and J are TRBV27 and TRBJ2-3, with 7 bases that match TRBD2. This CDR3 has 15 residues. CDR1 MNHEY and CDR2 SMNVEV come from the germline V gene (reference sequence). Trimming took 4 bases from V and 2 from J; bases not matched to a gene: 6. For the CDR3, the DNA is TGTGCCAGCAGTTCAAACCGGGACTACACAGATACGCAGTATTTT. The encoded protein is CASSSNRDYTDTQYF.

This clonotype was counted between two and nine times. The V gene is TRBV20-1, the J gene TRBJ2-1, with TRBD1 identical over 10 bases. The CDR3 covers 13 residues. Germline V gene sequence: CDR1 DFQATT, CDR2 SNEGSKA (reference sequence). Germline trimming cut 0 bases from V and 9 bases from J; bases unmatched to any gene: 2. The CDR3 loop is CSARETGGLEQFF. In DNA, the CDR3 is TGCAGTGCTAGAGAGACAGGGGGCCTTGAGCAGTTCTTC.

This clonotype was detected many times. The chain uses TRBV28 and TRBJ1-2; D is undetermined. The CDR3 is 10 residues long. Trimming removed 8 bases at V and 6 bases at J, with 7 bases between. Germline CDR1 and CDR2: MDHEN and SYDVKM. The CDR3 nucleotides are TGTGCCAGCGGGGAAAATGGCTACACCTTC. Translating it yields CASGENGYTF.

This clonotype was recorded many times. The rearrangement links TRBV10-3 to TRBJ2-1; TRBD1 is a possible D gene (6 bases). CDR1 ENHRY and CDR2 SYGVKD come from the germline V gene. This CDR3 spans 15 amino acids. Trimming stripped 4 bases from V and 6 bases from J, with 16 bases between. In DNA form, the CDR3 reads TGTGCCATCAGTGCTGGACAGACCCTCGGCAATGAGCAGTTCTTC. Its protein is CAISAGQTLGNEQFF.

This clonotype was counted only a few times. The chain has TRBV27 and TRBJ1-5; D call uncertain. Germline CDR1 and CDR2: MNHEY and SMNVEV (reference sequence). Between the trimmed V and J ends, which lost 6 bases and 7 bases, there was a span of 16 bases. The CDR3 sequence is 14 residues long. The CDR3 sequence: CASSAKGTEQPQHF. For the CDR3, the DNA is TGTGCCAGCAGCGCAAAAGGCACAGAGCAGCCCCAGCATTTT.

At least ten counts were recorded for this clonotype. The CDR3 bases are TGTGCCAGTACCATCGGGACAGGGCTGAACACCGGGGAGCTGTTTTTT. Protein sequence: CASTIGTGLNTGELFF. The chain carries TRBV19 and TRBJ2-2; TRBD1 agrees at 9 bases. Trimming at V came to 7 bases and at J to 1 base, leaving 7 bases not matched to a gene. Germline V CDR1 and CDR2: LNHDA, SQIVND (reference sequence). This CDR3 comprises 16 residues.

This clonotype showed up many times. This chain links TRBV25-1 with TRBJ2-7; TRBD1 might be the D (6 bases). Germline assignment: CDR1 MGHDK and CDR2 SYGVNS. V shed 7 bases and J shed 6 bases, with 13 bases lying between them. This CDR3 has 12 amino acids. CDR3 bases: TGTGCCAGCAACGGCAGGGGATCCGAGCAGTACTTC. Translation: CASNGRGSEQYF.

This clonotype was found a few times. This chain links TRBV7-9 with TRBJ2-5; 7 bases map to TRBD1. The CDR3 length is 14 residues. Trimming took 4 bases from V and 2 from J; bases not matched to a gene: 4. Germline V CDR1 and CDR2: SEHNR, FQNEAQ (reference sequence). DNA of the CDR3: TGTGCCAGCAGCTACGGGACAGCACAAGAGACCCAGTACTTC. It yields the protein CASSYGTAQETQYF.

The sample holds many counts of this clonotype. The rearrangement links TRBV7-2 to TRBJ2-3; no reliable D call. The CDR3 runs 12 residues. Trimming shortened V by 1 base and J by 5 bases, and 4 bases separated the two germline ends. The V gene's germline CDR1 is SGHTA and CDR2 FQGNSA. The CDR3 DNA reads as TGTGCCAGCAGCTTAGTGGGAGATACGCAGTATTTT. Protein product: CASSLVGDTQYF.

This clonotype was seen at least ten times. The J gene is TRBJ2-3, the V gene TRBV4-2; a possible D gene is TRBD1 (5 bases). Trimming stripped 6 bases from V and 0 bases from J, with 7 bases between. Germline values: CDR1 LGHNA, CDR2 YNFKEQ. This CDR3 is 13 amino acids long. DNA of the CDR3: TGTGCCAGCAGACGACAGAGCACAGATACGCAGTATTTT. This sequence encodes CASRRQSTDTQYF.

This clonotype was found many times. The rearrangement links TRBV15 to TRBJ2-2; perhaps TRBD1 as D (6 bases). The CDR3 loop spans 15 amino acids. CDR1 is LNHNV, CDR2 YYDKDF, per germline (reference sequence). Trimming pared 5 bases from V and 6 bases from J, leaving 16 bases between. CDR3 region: CATSPGQLSSGELFF. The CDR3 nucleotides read TGTGCCACCAGCCCAGGACAGCTGTCCTCCGGGGAGCTGTTTTTT. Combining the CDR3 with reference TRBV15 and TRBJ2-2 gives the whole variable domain DAMVIQNPRYQVTQFGKPVTLSCSQTLNHNVMYWYQQKSSQAPKLLFHYYDKDFNNEADTPDNFQSRRPNTSFCFLDIRSPGLGDTAMYLCATSPGQLSSGELFFGEGSRLTVL.

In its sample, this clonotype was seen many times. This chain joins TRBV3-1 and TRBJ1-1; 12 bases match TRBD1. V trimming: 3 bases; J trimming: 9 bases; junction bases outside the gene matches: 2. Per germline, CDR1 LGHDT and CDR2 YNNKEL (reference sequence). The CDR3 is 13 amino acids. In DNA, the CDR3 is TGTGCCAGCAGCCAGAGGGACAGGGGGCAAGCTTTCTTT. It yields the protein CASSQRDRGQAFF.

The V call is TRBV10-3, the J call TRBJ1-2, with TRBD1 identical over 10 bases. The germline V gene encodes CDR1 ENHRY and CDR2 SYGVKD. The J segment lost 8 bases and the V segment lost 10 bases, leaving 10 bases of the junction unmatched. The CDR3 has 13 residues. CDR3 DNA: TGTGCCACCTCGGGACAGGGGATATTCGGCTACACCTTC. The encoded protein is CATSGQGIFGYTF.

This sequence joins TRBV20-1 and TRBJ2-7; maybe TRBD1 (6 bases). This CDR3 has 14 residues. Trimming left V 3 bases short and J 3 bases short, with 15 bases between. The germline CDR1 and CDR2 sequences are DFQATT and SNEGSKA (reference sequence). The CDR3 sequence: CSASGLGQFYEQYF. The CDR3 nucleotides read TGCAGTGCTAGTGGCCTTGGACAGTTCTACGAGCAGTACTTC.

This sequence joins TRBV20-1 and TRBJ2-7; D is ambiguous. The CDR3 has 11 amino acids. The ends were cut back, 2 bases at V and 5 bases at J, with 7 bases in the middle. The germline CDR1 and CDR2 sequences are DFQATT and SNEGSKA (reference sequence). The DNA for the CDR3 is TGCAGTGCTAGACTAATCCACGAGCAGTACTTC. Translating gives CSARLIHEQYF.

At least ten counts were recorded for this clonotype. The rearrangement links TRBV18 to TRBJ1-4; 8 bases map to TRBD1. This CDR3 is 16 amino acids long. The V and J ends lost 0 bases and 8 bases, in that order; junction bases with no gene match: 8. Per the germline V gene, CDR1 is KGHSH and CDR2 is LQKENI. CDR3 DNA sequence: TGTGCCAGCTCACCACCTGGGACAGGTGGACAAGAAAAACTGTTTTTT. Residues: CASSPPGTGGQEKLFF. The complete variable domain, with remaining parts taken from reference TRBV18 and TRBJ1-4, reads NAGVMQNPRHLVRRRGQEARLRCSPMKGHSHVYWYRQLPEEGLKFMVYLQKENIIDESGMPKERFSAEFPKEGPSILRIQQVVRGDSAAYFCASSPPGTGGQEKLFFGSGTQLSVL.

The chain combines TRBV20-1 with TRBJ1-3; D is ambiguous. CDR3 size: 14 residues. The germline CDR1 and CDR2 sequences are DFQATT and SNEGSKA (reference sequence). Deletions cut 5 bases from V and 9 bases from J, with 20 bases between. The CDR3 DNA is TGCAGTGCTTCCCGGGCCCTACCCGACGGCACCATATATTTT. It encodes CSASRALPDGTIYF.

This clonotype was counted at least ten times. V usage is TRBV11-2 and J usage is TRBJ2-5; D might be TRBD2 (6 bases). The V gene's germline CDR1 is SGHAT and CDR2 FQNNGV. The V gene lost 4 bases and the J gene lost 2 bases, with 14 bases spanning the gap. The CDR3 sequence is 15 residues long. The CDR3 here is CASSYGPSGQETQYF. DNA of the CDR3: TGTGCCAGCAGCTACGGGCCCAGCGGGCAAGAGACCCAGTACTTC.